A selection of T cell receptor beta chains follows, all from one sample in a study of post-analysis software for immune sequencing data. Each CDR3 protein gets one entry after TCRdb re-called the PCR reads with MiXCR. The sample carries over 150,000 distinct CDR3 sequences, 30% recorded once. The specimen was blood. The receptors originated from a girl between 5 and 17 years old with multiple sclerosis. Both conserved end residues are part of each CDR3. Each record gives: clone size, V gene, D gene, CDR3 length, J gene, CDR3 protein, CDR3 DNA. D genes are given only for firm matches. Some rows have no size entry. The others give once, few or many, or a class for an expanded clone.

clone_size: -
v_call: TRBV28
d_call: -
cdr3_length: 11
j_call: TRBJ2-1
cdr3_aa: CASTIRDEQFF
cdr3_nt: TGTGCCAGCACCATACGTGATGAGCAGTTCTTC

clone_size: few
v_call: TRBV27
d_call: -
cdr3_length: 13
j_call: TRBJ2-3
cdr3_aa: CASTFMGTDTQYF
cdr3_nt: TGTGCCAGCACTTTTATGGGCACAGATACGCAGTATTTT

clone_size: many
v_call: TRBV20-1
d_call: TRBD2
cdr3_length: 16
j_call: TRBJ2-5
cdr3_aa: CSAGGLADPRGETQYF
cdr3_nt: TGCAGTGCTGGGGGACTAGCGGACCCTCGGGGGGAGACCCAGTACTTC

clone_size: many
v_call: TRBV9
d_call: TRBD2
cdr3_length: 14
j_call: TRBJ2-3
cdr3_aa: CASSPGTSPDTQYF
cdr3_nt: TGTGCCAGCAGCCCCGGGACTAGTCCCGATACGCAGTATTTT

clone_size: few
v_call: TRBV5-1
d_call: -
cdr3_length: 14
j_call: TRBJ2-7
cdr3_aa: CASSFSGDPYEQYF
cdr3_nt: TGCGCCAGCAGCTTTTCCGGCGATCCCTACGAGCAGTACTTC

clone_size: few
v_call: TRBV7-2
d_call: TRBD2
cdr3_length: 17
j_call: TRBJ2-5
cdr3_aa: CASSLVGLAGDSETQYF
cdr3_nt: TGTGCCAGCAGCTTAGTAGGACTAGCGGGAGACTCGGAGACCCAGTACTTC

clone_size: -
v_call: TRBV6-5
d_call: -
cdr3_length: 11
j_call: TRBJ1-2
cdr3_aa: CASFSGEGYTF
cdr3_nt: TGTGCCAGCTTTTCTGGGGAAGGCTACACCTTC

clone_size: few
v_call: TRBV25-1
d_call: -
cdr3_length: 11
j_call: TRBJ1-1
cdr3_aa: CASSGRGEAFF
cdr3_nt: TGTGCCAGCAGTGGCCGTGGAGAAGCTTTCTTT

clone_size: -
v_call: TRBV7-9
d_call: -
cdr3_length: 14
j_call: TRBJ2-1
cdr3_aa: CASSSRPSYNEQFF
cdr3_nt: TGTGCCAGCAGCTCGAGGCCCTCCTACAATGAGCAGTTCTTC

clone_size: many
v_call: TRBV7-9
d_call: -
cdr3_length: 12
j_call: TRBJ2-1
cdr3_aa: CASSSGVGEQFF
cdr3_nt: TGTGCCAGCAGCTCCGGAGTGGGTGAGCAGTTCTTC

clone_size: many
v_call: TRBV6-5
d_call: -
cdr3_length: 13
j_call: TRBJ2-5
cdr3_aa: CASSYGGFGTQYF
cdr3_nt: TGTGCCAGCAGTTACGGGGGGTTCGGGACCCAGTACTTC

clone_size: few
v_call: TRBV7-2
d_call: TRBD1
cdr3_length: 14
j_call: TRBJ2-3
cdr3_aa: CASSLGQHTDTQYF
cdr3_nt: TGTGCCAGCAGCCTGGGACAGCACACAGATACGCAGTATTTT

clone_size: many
v_call: TRBV2
d_call: TRBD1
cdr3_length: 15
j_call: TRBJ1-2
cdr3_aa: CASSEAGGTGYGYTF
cdr3_nt: TGTGCCAGCAGTGAAGCGGGAGGGACAGGCTATGGCTACACCTTC

clone_size: -
v_call: TRBV5-6
d_call: -
cdr3_length: 17
j_call: TRBJ2-1
cdr3_aa: CASSFEPTSVSYNEQFF
cdr3_nt: TGTGCCAGCAGCTTTGAACCGACATCCGTCTCCTACAATGAGCAGTTCTTC